These 15 T cell receptor beta chains originate from one sample sequenced in a study of identifying expanded T cells in peripheral blood. Sequencing used immunoSEQ multiplex PCR; TCRdb keeps in-frame clones, though not all of them. Here the sample spans 51,000 or so clones, 82% being singletons. Sequencing was carried out using blood. These receptors were collected from a person aged 18 to 75 in good health.

On this clone itself: The junction differs from germline at one of its ends, possibly a read error. The chain links TRBV7-3 to TRBJ2-5, with TRBD2 matching over 7 bases. CDR1 is SGHTA, CDR2 FQGTGA, per germline. This CDR3 has 14 residues. CDR3 amino acids: CASSLTSARETQYF. The DNA of the CDR3 is TGTGCCAGCAGCCTAACTAGCGCCCGAGAGACCCAGTACTTC.

The chain has TRBV5-1 and TRBJ2-2; TRBD1 might be the D (7 bases). Germline V lookup: CDR1 SGHRS, CDR2 YFSETQ. The germline V and J ends were trimmed by 4 bases and 0 bases, with 13 bases remaining between them. This CDR3 is 16 amino acids long. The CDR3 DNA is TGCGCCAGCAGCCGGGGGACAGTAACGAACACCGGGGAGCTGTTTTTT. Translation: CASSRGTVTNTGELFF.

The chain links TRBV12-5 to TRBJ1-1; possibly TRBD1 for D (5 bases). The CDR3 loop spans 14 amino acids. The V gene lost 1 base and the J gene lost 1 base, with 7 bases spanning the gap. Germline CDR1 is LGHNT and CDR2 is FRNRAP. The CDR3 sequence is CASGLGGRNTEAFF. The CDR3 DNA sequence: TGTGCTAGTGGTTTGGGGGGGAGGAACACTGAAGCTTTCTTT.

This sequence joins TRBV5-1 and TRBJ1-5; D perhaps matches TRBD1 (6 bases). The length of the CDR3 is 14 residues. The germline V and J ends were trimmed by 5 bases and 5 bases, with 14 bases remaining between them. Germline V gives CDR1 SGHRS, CDR2 YFSETQ. The CDR3 here is CASRGGGYDQPQHF. As DNA, the CDR3 is TGCGCCAGCAGAGGAGGGGGTTACGATCAGCCCCAGCATTTT.

The rearrangement uses TRBV6-5 and TRBJ1-1, with TRBD1 matching over 9 bases. Germline lookup yields CDR1 MNHEY and CDR2 SVGAGI. Germline trimming cut 4 bases from V and 2 bases from J; bases unmatched to any gene: 5. CDR3 length: 15 residues. In DNA, the CDR3 is TGTGCCAGCAGTTCCCTGGACAGGGGAAACACTGAAGCTTTCTTT. Translated: CASSSLDRGNTEAFF.

This sequence joins TRBV29-1 and TRBJ1-1; 7 bases line up with TRBD1. CDR1 is SQVTM, CDR2 ANQGSEA, per germline. With 6 bases clipped from V and 3 bases from J, the junction kept 13 bases outside the gene matches. The CDR3 is 15 residues long. CDR3 nucleotides: TGCAGCGTGGCCAACAGGGGCGGGTGGGACACTGAAGCTTTCTTT. Its translation: CSVANRGGWDTEAFF.

The genes are TRBV21-1 and TRBJ1-2. TRBV21-1 is deemed a pseudogene. The CDR3 loop spans 15 amino acids. CDR3 nucleotides: TGTGCCAGCCGAATGACAGTAGAGGGCGCGGATGGCTACACCTTC. Translated: CASRMTVEGADGYTF.

This chain connects TRBV5-4 to TRBJ1-1, with D possibly TRBD1 on 5 matching bases. Germline V gene lookup returns CDR1 SGHNT and CDR2 YYREEE (reference sequence). V was clipped by 6 bases and J by 1 base, with 16 bases between them. This CDR3 spans 15 amino acids. The CDR3 DNA reads as TGTGCCAGCACCCTTGCAGGGAAGACGAACACTGAAGCTTTCTTT. This sequence encodes CASTLAGKTNTEAFF. Variable domain in full (rest from reference TRBV5-4 and TRBJ1-1): ETGVTQSPTHLIKTRGQQVTLRCSSQSGHNTVSWYQQALGQGPQFIFQYYREEENGRGNFPPRFSGLQFPNYSSELNVNALELDDSALYLCASTLAGKTNTEAFFGQGTRLTVV.

The CDR3 DNA follows: TGCGCCAGCAGTCCCGGGACAGGGAAGGTTACAGATACGCAGTATTTT. Translated, it gives CASSPGTGKVTDTQYF. The chain uses TRBV10-2 and TRBJ2-3, with 9 bases fitting TRBD1. There are 16 residues in the CDR3. Germline lookup yields CDR1 WSHSY and CDR2 SAAADI. The junction had 9 bases not matched to a gene; V was cut back by 5 bases and J by 3 bases.

The chain joins TRBV28 to TRBJ2-3, with 7 bases fitting TRBD2. CDR1 MDHEN and CDR2 SYDVKM come from the germline V gene. V gave up 6 bases and J gave up 0 bases; unmatched junction bases: 6. CDR3 length: 15 amino acids. The CDR3 coding sequence is TGTGCCAGCAGATCCCCTAGCGGAAGCACAGATACGCAGTATTTT. Amino acid sequence: CASRSPSGSTDTQYF.

This clone was seen a few times. The V gene is TRBV4-1, the J gene TRBJ1-3; D perhaps matches TRBD1 (5 bases). Trimming cost V 7 bases and J 4 bases, with 14 bases left between them. The germline CDR1 and CDR2 sequences are MGHRA and YSYEKL. The CDR3 is 14 residues long. For the CDR3, the DNA is TGCGCCAGCACCGGACCAGGGAAAGGAAACACCATATATTTT. Translation: CASTGPGKGNTIYF.

The chain recombines TRBV29-1 with TRBJ1-5; no definite D call. Germline V gene lookup returns CDR1 SQVTM and CDR2 ANQGSEA. This CDR3 spans 13 amino acids. The V end was cut by 4 bases, the J end by 6 bases, with 13 bases between. CDR3 nucleotide sequence: TGCAGCGTTGGATTAACAGACGGTCAGCCCCAGCATTTT. It yields the protein CSVGLTDGQPQHF.

The chain has TRBV4-1 and TRBJ2-1; 8 nucleotides agree with TRBD1. Trimming took 6 bases from V and 5 from J; bases not matched to a gene: 18. Germline V CDR1 and CDR2: MGHRA, YSYEKL. This CDR3 is 18 amino acids long. CDR3: CASRQVPRGLALDNEQFF. As DNA, the CDR3 is TGCGCCAGCAGGCAGGTACCCAGGGGGCTGGCTCTCGACAATGAGCAGTTCTTC.

The DNA of the CDR3 is TGTGCCAGCAGTACCAGGGGCATTCAGTACTTC. Encoded protein: CASSTRGIQYF. The chain has TRBV27 and TRBJ2-4, with D possibly TRBD1 on 6 matching bases. CDR1 MNHEY and CDR2 SMNVEV come from the germline V gene (reference sequence). Trimming left V 5 bases short and J 9 bases short, with 8 bases between. The CDR3 runs 11 residues.

The gene calls are TRBV6-6 and TRBJ2-2; 8 positions match TRBD1. V was pared by 2 bases and J by 7 bases, with 9 bases of the junction left unmatched. This CDR3 comprises 16 residues. Germline-derived CDR1 and CDR2 are MNHNY and SVGAGI (reference sequence). CDR3 nucleotides: TGTGCCAGCAGTTACGGGGCAGGGGGCACCGGCGGGGAGCTGTTTTTT. Its protein product is CASSYGAGGTGGELFF.